The T cell receptor (beta chain) described here comes from a study of tumor-infiltrating lymphocytes in primary liver carcinoma. The wider study: Male and female patients aged 30 to 69 years made up the cohort.

A constant-region primer served to make TCR beta cDNA from roughly 460 ng total RNA. Slightly modified ARM-PCR, run as three nested multiplex PCR rounds, produced the TCR beta libraries. The opening two PCR rounds, around 9 cycles each, paired TRBV1-TRBV30 forward primers with a C-beta reverse primer. Using its own MiXCR run on the multiplex PCR reads, TCRdb lists one record per CDR3 protein. The sample holds 99,000 or so distinct CDR3 sequences, around three quarters seen once. Taking about 18-31 mg of unsorted bulk tissue, the authors co-extracted RNA and DNA. Samples were taken from five separate regions of every tumor. CDR3 size: 15 residues. CDR1 is SQVTM, CDR2 ANQGSEA, per germline. On this clonotype itself: Mismatch with germline at one junction end may stem from a read error.

The J gene is TRBJ2-3, the V gene TRBV29-1, with TRBD2 matching 8 bases. This TCR came from a woman aged 60-75 years with primary liver carcinoma and hepatitis B virus infection. Sequencing input: liver tumor tissue from sampling region 5. Subset here: tumor region T5, tumor centre. This chain's CDR3 is CSVEGPAGVEDTQYF. For the CDR3, the DNA is TGCAGTGTTGAGGGACCAGCGGGAGTAGAAGATACGCAGTATTTT.